The rows below give T cell receptor beta chains drawn from one sample of a study of blood T cell repertoires in COVID-19. Data came from immunoSEQ multiplex PCR; TCRdb stores just in-frame clones and leaves some out. The table shows 140,000 to 150,000 clones, with 65% to 85% occurring only once. Sequencing was done on a sample of peripheral blood. Source of these receptors: a man in his 60s with active or convalescent COVID-19. CDR3s include the opening cysteine and the closing phenylalanine or tryptophan. Each record gives: D gene, J gene, clone size, V gene, CDR3 protein, CDR3 DNA. D genes are given only for firm matches. A row's size may be missing; if present it is once, few, many or a size class.

NA | TRBJ1-1 | once | TRBV18 | CASSPQVTEAFF | TGTGCCAGCTCACCTCAGGTAACTGAAGCTTTCTTT
NA | TRBJ2-2 | NA | TRBV5-1 | CASSPGTTFTGELFF | TGCGCCAGCAGCCCGGGGACAACCTTCACCGGGGAGCTGTTTTTT
TRBD2 | TRBJ2-3 | once | TRBV18 | CASSPGGGGDTQYF | TGTGCCAGCTCACCCGGGGGGGGCGGAGATACGCAGTATTTT
NA | TRBJ2-1 | NA | TRBV7-8 | CASTQNYNEQFF | TGTGCCAGCACCCAGAATTACAATGAGCAGTTCTTC
NA | TRBJ1-1 | NA | TRBV18 | CASSYGGRGSDTEAFF | TGTGCCAGCTCTTACGGGGGGAGGGGTTCGGACACTGAAGCTTTCTTT
TRBD1 | TRBJ1-6 | NA | TRBV12-3/TRBV12-4 | CASHRTGDSPLHF | TGTGCCAGTCACCGCACAGGGGATTCACCCCTCCACTTT
TRBD1 | TRBJ1-2 | NA | TRBV5-1 | CASSWRGPAGGYTF | TGCGCCAGCAGCTGGAGGGGGCCCGCCGGGGGCTACACCTTC
TRBD1 | TRBJ1-4 | NA | TRBV6-2/TRBV6-3 | CASSSRGTGEEKLFF | TGTGCCAGCAGTTCCCGGGGGACAGGCGAAGAAAAACTGTTTTTT
NA | TRBJ1-2 | NA | TRBV11-3 | CASSLGRAEYTF | TGTGCCAGCAGCTTAGGCAGGGCCGAATACACCTTC
NA | TRBJ2-7 | NA | TRBV3-1/TRBV3-2 | CASLAFSYEQYF | TGTGCCAGTCTAGCGTTTTCCTACGAGCAGTACTTC
NA | TRBJ2-7 | NA | TRBV13 | CASSLEGGFSSYEQYF | TGTGCCAGCAGCTTAGAGGGCGGGTTTAGCTCCTACGAGCAGTACTTC
NA | TRBJ2-7 | NA | TRBV5-4 | CASRRDGLSYEQYF | TGTGCCAGCAGGAGGGATGGACTTTCCTACGAGCAGTACTTC
NA | TRBJ1-4 | NA | TRBV5-5 | CASSRDTSGEKLFF | TGTGCCAGCAGCCGGGACACCTCAGGTGAAAAACTGTTTTTT
NA | TRBJ2-5 | NA | TRBV5-6 | CASSLTITQETQYF | TGTGCCAGCAGCTTGACTATTACCCAAGAGACCCAGTACTTC
NA | TRBJ2-7 | NA | TRBV5-1 | CASSYNTRGEQYF | TGCGCCAGCAGCTATAATACACGGGGCGAGCAGTACTTC
TRBD1 | TRBJ1-2 | NA | TRBV25-1 | CASSPPGTGYGYTF | TGTGCCAGCAGTCCCCCCGGGACAGGGTATGGCTACACCTTC
TRBD2 | TRBJ2-7 | NA | TRBV7-2 | CASSLVARTSGHYEQYF | TGTGCCAGCAGCTTAGTTGCCCGGACTAGCGGGCACTACGAGCAGTACTTC
NA | TRBJ2-5 | NA | TRBV24-1 | CATSDGGTRSETQYF | TGTGCCACCAGTGATGGGGGGACTCGGTCGGAGACCCAGTACTTC
NA | TRBJ1-5 | NA | TRBV7-2 | CASSLEGHVNQPQHF | TGTGCCAGCAGCTTAGAGGGACACGTTAATCAGCCCCAGCATTTT
TRBD1 | TRBJ1-5 | NA | TRBV6-2/TRBV6-3 | CASSYLQGNQPQHF | TGTGCCAGCAGTTATCTACAGGGGAATCAGCCCCAGCATTTT
TRBD1 | TRBJ1-2 | NA | TRBV2 | CASSGQGVVYGYTF | TGTGCCAGCAGTGGACAGGGCGTGGTCTATGGCTACACCTTC
NA | TRBJ2-1 | NA | TRBV4-3 | CASSPSSLLDRGYNEQFF | TGCGCCAGCAGCCCTTCCTCTTTACTGGACCGAGGGTACAATGAGCAGTTCTTC
NA | TRBJ2-2 | NA | TRBV5-5 | CASSLAHAGELFF | TGTGCCAGCAGCTTGGCCCATGCCGGGGAGCTGTTTTTT
NA | TRBJ1-5 | NA | TRBV30 | CAWSVSGEGPQHF | TGTGCCTGGAGTGTATCGGGGGAAGGGCCCCAGCATTTT
NA | TRBJ2-7 | NA | TRBV6-5 | CASSYSGPSYEQYF | TGTGCCAGCAGTTACTCGGGCCCCTCCTACGAGCAGTACTTC
TRBD1 | TRBJ2-2 | NA | TRBV6-7 | CASPDRAAGELFF | TGTGCCAGCCCGGACAGGGCGGCCGGGGAGCTGTTTTTT
NA | TRBJ2-5 | once | TRBV6-5 | CASILDPRGETQYF | TGTGCCAGCATCCTGGACCCCCGAGGGGAGACCCAGTACTTC
NA | TRBJ1-1 | NA | TRBV19 | CASSLGPGYEAFF | TGTGCCAGTAGTTTGGGGCCAGGCTATGAAGCTTTCTTT
TRBD1 | TRBJ2-7 | few | TRBV5-6 | CASSYGDRGAYEQYF | TGTGCCAGCAGCTACGGGGACAGGGGGGCCTACGAGCAGTACTTC
TRBD1 | TRBJ1-3 | NA | TRBV10-3 | CATQGDRAGNTIYF | TGTGCCACCCAGGGGGACAGGGCTGGAAACACCATATATTTT
NA | TRBJ1-2 | NA | TRBV7-9 | CASSSPDSNYGYTF | TGTGCCAGCAGCTCCCCCGACAGCAACTATGGCTACACCTTC
NA | TRBJ2-1 | NA | TRBV27 | CASSLRGPLVF | TGTGCCAGCAGTTTGCGGGGCCCTCTGGTCTTC
TRBD1 | TRBJ2-2 | NA | TRBV6-4 | CASSDSDRGRVLGTGELFF | TGTGCCAGCAGTGACTCGGACAGGGGGCGCGTATTGGGGACCGGGGAGCTGTTTTTT
TRBD1 | TRBJ2-2 | NA | TRBV24-1 | CATSNAGTGPGELFF | TGTGCCACCAGTAATGCCGGGACAGGGCCCGGGGAGCTGTTTTTT
TRBD2 | TRBJ2-7 | NA | TRBV9 | CASSAHWSGVYEQYF | TGTGCCAGCAGTGCGCATTGGAGCGGGGTCTACGAGCAGTACTTC
TRBD1 | TRBJ1-2 | NA | TRBV29-1 | CSAIRQGRGISYGYTF | TGCAGCGCAATCAGGCAGGGCAGGGGGATATCATATGGCTACACCTTC
NA | TRBJ2-7 | NA | TRBV10-2 | CVTPKRGGYEQYF | TGCGTTACTCCAAAGAGGGGGGGCTACGAGCAGTACTTC
TRBD1 | TRBJ1-3 | NA | TRBV4-2 | CASSQDRRGQERKNTIYF | TGTGCCAGCAGCCAAGATAGACGAGGACAGGAACGTAAAAACACCATATATTTT
NA | TRBJ2-3 | NA | TRBV11-3 | CASSWSETDTQYF | TGTGCCAGCAGCTGGAGCGAGACAGATACGCAGTATTTT
NA | TRBJ2-1 | few | TRBV9 | CASSVATYNEQFF | TGTGCCAGCAGCGTAGCTACCTACAATGAGCAGTTCTTC
NA | TRBJ1-2 | few | TRBV5-4 | CASSLSGGSPYGYTF | TGTGCCAGCAGCCTCTCGGGGGGGTCTCCCTATGGCTACACCTTC
NA | TRBJ2-4 | NA | TRBV28 | CASSTGLGLGNIQYF | TGTGCCAGCAGTACGGGACTCGGGTTGGGAAACATTCAGTACTTC
TRBD2 | TRBJ2-1 | NA | TRBV7-2 | CASSLARRASGRGNEQFF | TGTGCCAGCAGCTTAGCGCGGAGGGCTAGCGGGAGGGGCAATGAGCAGTTCTTC
NA | TRBJ1-5 | many | TRBV5-6 | CASSLMRGGEFGNQPQHF | TGTGCCAGCAGCTTGATGAGAGGGGGGGAGTTTGGCAATCAGCCCCAGCATTTT
NA | TRBJ1-2 | once | TRBV4-2 | CASSQGQAGFGYTF | TGTGCCAGCAGCCAAGGGCAGGCAGGGTTTGGCTACACCTTC
NA | TRBJ2-5 | NA | TRBV7-2 | CASSPRWNQETQYF | TGTGCCAGCAGCCCTAGATGGAACCAAGAGACCCAGTACTTC
TRBD1 | TRBJ1-1 | NA | TRBV2 | CASQRGQGSTEAFF | TGTGCCAGCCAAAGAGGACAGGGGAGTACTGAAGCTTTCTTT
NA | TRBJ1-2 | many | TRBV28 | CASASGVDYGYTF | TGTGCCAGTGCCTCAGGGGTCGACTATGGCTACACCTTC
NA | TRBJ2-7 | NA | TRBV3-1/TRBV3-2 | CASRSPGYEQYF | TGTGCCAGCAGGTCCCCAGGGTACGAGCAGTACTTC
NA | TRBJ2-7 | NA | TRBV4-2 | CASSLQAPYEQYF | TGTGCCAGCAGCTTACAGGCACCCTACGAGCAGTACTTC
NA | TRBJ1-6 | NA | TRBV5-4 | CASSTKQGNSPLHF | TGTGCCAGCAGCACAAAACAGGGAAATTCACCCCTCCACTTT
NA | TRBJ1-3 | NA | TRBV5-4 | CASSLDDRPGNTIYF | TGTGCCAGCAGCTTGGACGACAGGCCTGGAAACACCATATATTTT